This T cell receptor beta chain was identified during a study of blood T cell repertoires in COVID-19. Study as a whole: PBMCs, B-cell-depleted T cells, or T cells were the source of the cDNA or gDNA that made up the material.

Trimming left V 4 bases short and J 4 bases short, with 16 bases between. CDR3 length: 15 residues. Germline V gene data show CDR1 as SGHKS and CDR2 as YYEKEE (reference sequence). The method was immunoSEQ multiplex PCR; TCRdb's version includes in-frame clones alone and lacks a portion of them. The sample carries roughly 110,000 clones, approximately 84% recorded once. The chain is built from TRBV5-5 and TRBJ2-3; D is perhaps TRBD1 (6 bases). This TCR came from a man in his forties or fifties with acute or convalescent COVID-19. Source material: peripheral blood. The CDR3 coding sequence is TGTGCCAGCAGCCCGAGGGGGTCCAGCCCAGATACGCAGTATTTT. Amino acid sequence: CASSPRGSSPDTQYF. Together with reference TRBV5-5 and TRBJ2-3, the CDR3 gives the full variable domain: DAGVTQSPTHLIKTRGQQVTLRCSPISGHKSVSWYQQVLGQGPQFIFQYYEKEERGRGNFPDRFSARQFPNYSSELNVNALLLGDSALYLCASSPRGSSPDTQYFGPGTRLTVL.